A single sample gave rise to the 4 T cell receptor beta chains below, sequenced in a study of T cell responses to AZD1222 COVID-19 vaccine. TCRdb keeps only in-frame clones here, not all; method: immunoSEQ multiplex PCR. The repertoire holds about 150,000 clones, 90% seen once, with approximately 5.9% in the top ten. The sample in question was peripheral blood, obtained 28 days after the second AZD1222 dose. The receptor set was obtained from an adult who received the AZD1222 COVID-19 vaccine.

About this clone: Within the sample, other DNA sequences also encode this same CDR3. The CDR3 DNA sequence: TGTGCCAGCAGGGGGACTAGTTATAACACCGGGGAGCTGTTTTTT. Amino acids: CASRGTSYNTGELFF. The rearrangement joins TRBV2 to TRBJ2-2; TRBD2 matches 8 bases. V was pared by 6 bases and J by 2 bases, with 5 bases of the junction left unmatched. Germline CDR1 and CDR2: SNHLY and FYNNEI. The CDR3 sequence is 15 residues long.

This clone has just one count. The V gene is TRBV28, the J gene TRBJ2-2; D may be TRBD1 (6 bases). Germline V CDR1 and CDR2: MDHEN, SYDVKM. This CDR3 spans 15 amino acids. Deletions cut 7 bases from V and 6 bases from J, with 18 bases between. This CDR3 reads CASIRLTGFAGELFF. In DNA form, the CDR3 reads TGTGCCAGCATACGATTAACAGGGTTTGCCGGGGAGCTGTTTTTT.

The chain has TRBV3-1 (or the pseudogene TRBV3-2) and TRBJ2-1; 10 nucleotides match TRBD1. With 4 bases clipped from V and 7 bases from J, the junction kept 13 bases outside the gene matches. This CDR3 region has 17 residues. Per germline, CDR1 LGHDT and CDR2 YNNKEL (reference sequence). CDR3 amino acids: CASSLRTGGSFFNEQFF. CDR3 bases: TGTGCCAGCAGCCTAAGGACAGGGGGAAGTTTTTTTAATGAGCAGTTCTTC.

V and J are TRBV7-2 and TRBJ2-2; possibly TRBD1 or TRBD2 for D (7 bases each). This CDR3 has 16 amino acids. Trimming removed 0 bases from V and 6 bases from J, with 14 bases in between. The germline CDR1 and CDR2 sequences are SGHTA and FQGNSA. The CDR3 loop is CASSLAPGGGAGELFF. In DNA form, the CDR3 reads TGTGCCAGCAGCTTAGCCCCAGGGGGGGGAGCCGGGGAGCTGTTTTTT.